This TCR beta chain was identified in a study of blood T cell repertoires in COVID-19. Whole-study context: PBMCs, B-cell-depleted T cells, or T cells were the source of the cDNA or gDNA that made up the material.

This clone has a handful of counts. Using immunoSEQ multiplex PCR, the repertoire was profiled, and TCRdb retains in-frame clones only, with some absent. The sample lists fewer than 150,000 clones; approximately 80% were seen once. J lost 0 bases, V lost 3 bases, and 2 bases had no gene match. Germline CDR1 reads SGHAT; CDR2 reads FQNNGV. The CDR3 loop spans 15 amino acids. The chain employs TRBV11-2 and TRBJ1-2; 9 bases line up with TRBD1. This sequence was found in a woman of 80 years or more in a cohort sampled during active or convalescent COVID-19. Material for sequencing was peripheral blood. The CDR3 DNA is TGTGCCAGCAGCTTCGGACAGGGGCCTAACTATGGCTACACCTTC. This codes for CASSFGQGPNYGYTF. Full variable domain (rest looked up from reference TRBV11-2 and TRBJ1-2): EAGVAQSPRYKIIEKRQSVAFWCNPISGHATLYWYQQILGQGPKLLIQFQNNGVVDDSQLPKDRFSAERLKGVDSTLKIQPAKLEDSAVYLCASSFGQGPNYGYTFGSGTRLTVV.